The clone carrying this TCR beta chain has ten or more counts. Its cognate antigen is unknown. This entry belongs to a study of molecular identifiers for immune sequencing clone quantification. Germline V gives CDR1 MDHEN, CDR2 SYDVKM. The CDR3 has 12 amino acids. V dropped 6 bases and J dropped 6 bases, with 9 bases sitting between them. TCRdb used MiXCR to reprocess the PCR reads, holding one entry per CDR3 protein. The table lists roughly 630,000 distinct CDR3 sequences, about 25% of them singletons. Regarding the study as a whole: Identical TCR molecules that share a barcode could lead to an underestimation of highly expanded clone sizes.

Sample: naive CD8+ T cells from blood, with Jurkat cell RNA spiked in. Subset defined: FACS-sorted CD8+CD4-CCR7+CD45RA+ naive T cells. This TCR derives from a human donor in good health. Some libraries in this study had Jurkat cell RNA spiked in. The V gene is TRBV28, the J gene TRBJ1-5; no clear D gene. The CDR3 DNA reads TGTGCCAGCAGCCAGGACGTTCAGCCCCAGCATTTT. Translated, it gives CASSQDVQPQHF.